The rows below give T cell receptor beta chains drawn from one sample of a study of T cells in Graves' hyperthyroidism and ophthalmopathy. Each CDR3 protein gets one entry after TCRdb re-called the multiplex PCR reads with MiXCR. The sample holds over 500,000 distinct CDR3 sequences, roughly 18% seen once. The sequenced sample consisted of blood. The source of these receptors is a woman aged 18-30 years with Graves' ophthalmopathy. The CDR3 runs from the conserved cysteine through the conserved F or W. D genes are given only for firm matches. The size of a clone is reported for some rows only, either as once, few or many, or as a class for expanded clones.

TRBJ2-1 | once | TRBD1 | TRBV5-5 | TGTGCCAGCAGCCCGGGACAGGGGGTGATCAATGAGCAGTTCTTC | CASSPGQGVINEQFF
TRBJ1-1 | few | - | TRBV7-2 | TGTGCCAGCGCCCGACCCGGGGTGAACACTGAAGCTTTCTTT | CASARPGVNTEAFF
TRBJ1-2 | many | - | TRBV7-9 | TGTGCCAGCAGCTTAGAGGGGTCCGCTTATGGCTACACCTTC | CASSLEGSAYGYTF
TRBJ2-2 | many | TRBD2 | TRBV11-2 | TGTGCCAGCAGCTTAGCCCTAGCGGGCCGCCCTAACACCGGGGAGCTGTTTTTT | CASSLALAGRPNTGELFF
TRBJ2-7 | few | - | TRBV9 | TGTGCCAGCAGCGCCCAAGGGACAGGCGGGGGCACTTACGAGCAGTACTTC | CASSAQGTGGGTYEQYF
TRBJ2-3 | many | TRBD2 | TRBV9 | TGTGCCAGCAGCGTAGGAGCGAGTTGGACTAGCGGGAGGACGCAGTATTTT | CASSVGASWTSGRTQYF
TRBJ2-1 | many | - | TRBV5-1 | TGCGCCAGCAGCTTGGCCGCCTTGGGGGCACACAATGAGCAGTTCTTC | CASSLAALGAHNEQFF
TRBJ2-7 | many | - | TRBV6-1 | TGTGCCAGCAGTGCCTCTCGAGGGGGGCGGGACGAGCAGTACTTC | CASSASRGGRDEQYF
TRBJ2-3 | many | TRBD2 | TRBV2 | TGTGCCAGCAGCCTAATAGCGGGAAGCGCAGATACGCAGTATTTT | CASSLIAGSADTQYF
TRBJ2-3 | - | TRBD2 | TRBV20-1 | TGCAGTGCTAGAGATCAGAGCGGGGACACAGATACGCAGTATTTT | CSARDQSGDTDTQYF
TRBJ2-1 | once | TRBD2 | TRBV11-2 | TGTGCCAGCAGCTTAGGGACTAGCGGGGGCCACAATGAGCAGTTCTTC | CASSLGTSGGHNEQFF
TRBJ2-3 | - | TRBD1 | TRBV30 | TGTGCCTGGGGAAGGACAGGTCGAGGCACAGATACGCAGTATTTT | CAWGRTGRGTDTQYF
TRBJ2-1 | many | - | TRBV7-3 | TGTGCCAGCAGCTCAGGGGGGGTCTTTTCCTACAATGAGCAGTTCTTC | CASSSGGVFSYNEQFF
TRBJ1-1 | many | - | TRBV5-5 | TGTGCCAGCAGCTACCATGGGGGGGGGCGAGGCACTGAAGCTTTCTTT | CASSYHGGGRGTEAFF
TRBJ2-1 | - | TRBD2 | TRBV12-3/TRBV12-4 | TGTGCCAGCAGTGACTCAACTAGCGACAGCTCCTACAATGAGCAGTTCTTC | CASSDSTSDSSYNEQFF
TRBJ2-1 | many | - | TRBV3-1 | TGTGCCAGCAGCCAAGCTCCATTGGGTGAGCAGTTCTTC | CASSQAPLGEQFF
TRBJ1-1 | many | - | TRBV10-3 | TGTGCCATCAGTGATAGCGATTTCAACACTGAAGCTTTCTTT | CAISDSDFNTEAFF
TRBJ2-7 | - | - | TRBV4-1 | TGCGCCAGCAGCCAAGGACAGAGGAGCTCCTACGAGCAGTACTTC | CASSQGQRSSYEQYF
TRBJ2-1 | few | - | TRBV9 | TGTGCCAGCAGCGTAGGTGGGAGCTCTTTCTACAATGAGCAGTTCTTC | CASSVGGSSFYNEQFF
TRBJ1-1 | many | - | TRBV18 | TGTGCCAGCTCACCACTCAGGGGCTCGGTAAATGGCACTGAAGCTTTCTTT | CASSPLRGSVNGTEAFF
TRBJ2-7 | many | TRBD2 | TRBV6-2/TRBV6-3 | TGTGCCAGCAGCCCTGTGAGCGGGAGGCTAAACTACGAGCAGTACTTC | CASSPVSGRLNYEQYF
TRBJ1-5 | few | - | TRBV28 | TGTGCCAGCAGTCCCAGTGGGGAAGGTCAGCCCCAGCATTTT | CASSPSGEGQPQHF
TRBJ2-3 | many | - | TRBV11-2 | TGTGCCAGCAGCTTACTCGGGAGAATTGAGAGGGGTACAGATACGCAGTATTTT | CASSLLGRIERGTDTQYF
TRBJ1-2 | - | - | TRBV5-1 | TGCGCCAGCAGCTTGGGCGGCAGGGACTATGGCTACACCTTC | CASSLGGRDYGYTF
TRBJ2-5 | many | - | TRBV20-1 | TGCAGTGCTAGAGACAACAGGGCAGAGACCCAGTACTTC | CSARDNRAETQYF
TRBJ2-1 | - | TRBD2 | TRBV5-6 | TGTGCCAGCAGCTTGGGAATAGCGGGGTTCTATGAGCAGTTCTTC | CASSLGIAGFYEQFF
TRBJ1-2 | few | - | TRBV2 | TGTGCCAGCAGTTTGGCGTACAGGTCCTTCTATGGCTACACCTTC | CASSLAYRSFYGYTF
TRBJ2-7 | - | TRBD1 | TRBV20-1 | TGCAGTGCTTTGACAGGGGGATCCTACGAGCAGTACTTC | CSALTGGSYEQYF
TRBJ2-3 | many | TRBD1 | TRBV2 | TGTGCCAGCAGTGAGGGACAGGGGATTACAGATACGCAGTATTTT | CASSEGQGITDTQYF
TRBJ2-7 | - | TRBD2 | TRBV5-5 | TGTGCCAGCAGCCACACTAGCGGGAGGAGCTCCTACGAGCAGTACTTC | CASSHTSGRSSYEQYF
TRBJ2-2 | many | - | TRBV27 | TGTGCCAGCAGTTTCGAGGAAACCGGGGAGCTGTTTTTT | CASSFEETGELFF
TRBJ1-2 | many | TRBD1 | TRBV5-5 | TGTGCCAGCAGCCTAGACAGGGTCGGGGAAGGCTACACCTTC | CASSLDRVGEGYTF
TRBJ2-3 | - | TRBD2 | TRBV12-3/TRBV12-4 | TGTGCCAGCAGTCCGTCTAGCGGGGGGGCCGAGGATACGCAGTATTTT | CASSPSSGGAEDTQYF
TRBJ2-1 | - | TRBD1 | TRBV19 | TGTGCCACCTCCCCGACAGGGCGGATCCCTGAGCAGTTCTTC | CATSPTGRIPEQFF
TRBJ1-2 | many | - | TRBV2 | TGTGCCAGCGAGGGCAGGGTCGGCTACACCTTC | CASEGRVGYTF
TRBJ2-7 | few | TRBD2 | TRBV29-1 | TGCAGCGTTACACTCGTGACTAGCGAGACCTACGAGCAGTACTTC | CSVTLVTSETYEQYF
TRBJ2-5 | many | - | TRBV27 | TGTGCCAGCGGCCTCGTGGGGCCGATCGAGACCCAGTACTTC | CASGLVGPIETQYF
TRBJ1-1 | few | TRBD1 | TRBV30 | TGTGCCTGGAGTTTTCGACAGGGCGCTGAAGCTTTCTTT | CAWSFRQGAEAFF
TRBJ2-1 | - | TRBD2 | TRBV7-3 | TGTGCCAGCAGCTTAAACGGGAGGGACTTTACCCCTAACAATGAGCAGTTCTTC | CASSLNGRDFTPNNEQFF
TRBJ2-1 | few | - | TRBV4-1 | TGCGCCAGCAGCCAAAATCTAGTGTACAATGAGCAGTTCTTC | CASSQNLVYNEQFF